These T cell receptor beta chains were read from a single sample in a study of T-cell reconstitution after alpha-beta-depleted transplantation in children. TCRdb reprocessed the PCR reads via MiXCR and lists one record per CDR3 protein. Among hundreds of thousands of distinct CDR3 sequences listed, under 30% were seen once. Source: PBMCs, mostly from graft donor cells, taken 360 days after TCRalphabeta/CD19-depleted stem cell transplant. The receptors were gathered from a female patient aged 2 to 10 who had a stem cell transplant for congenital amegakaryocytic thrombocytopenia, so the T cells may come from the graft donor. The CDR3 runs from the conserved cysteine through the conserved F or W. Fields, in order: D gene, clone size, J gene, V gene, CDR3 DNA, CDR3 protein. The D gene is left open where the match is weak. Rows may omit the clone size; those that give it use once, few, many or a size class.

TRBD1 many TRBJ2-1 TRBV29-1 TGCAGCGCAGGATTCCCCGGGACAGGGGGTACCCACTTCTTC CSAGFPGTGGTHFF
TRBD1 many TRBJ2-5 TRBV28 TGTGCCAGCAGTTTTGACAGGGGGCGCGAAGAGACCCAGTACTTC CASSFDRGREETQYF
. once TRBJ2-5 TRBV6-2/TRBV6-3 TGTGCCAGCAGTTCAAGGACAGCCGACCAAGAGACCCAGTACTTC CASSSRTADQETQYF
. few TRBJ1-1 TRBV11-2 TGTGCCAGCAGCCTCAACCCGTGGGGGGAAAGTGGTGAAGCTTTCTTT CASSLNPWGESGEAFF
. . TRBJ2-2 TRBV5-5 TGTGCCAGCAGCTCTGCCCTCCTGAACACCGGGGAGCTGTTTTTT CASSSALLNTGELFF
. few TRBJ2-5 TRBV28 TGTGCCAGCAGTTTATTAGGGCGGGAGACCCAGTACTTC CASSLLGRETQYF
. many TRBJ2-7 TRBV12-3/TRBV12-4 TGTGCCAGCAGTTTAACGGCGAGCTACGAGCAGTACTTC CASSLTASYEQYF
. . TRBJ2-2 TRBV5-1 TGCGCCAGCAGCTTGGGCTCGAAGACCGGGGAGCTGTTTTTT CASSLGSKTGELFF
. . TRBJ1-4 TRBV27 TGTGCCAGCAGTAAATCAGGGGCCGGATCTTCAACTAATGAAAAACTGTTTTTT CASSKSGAGSSTNEKLFF
. few TRBJ2-1 TRBV6-5 TGTGCCAGCAGTTACGCCCGGGACTACAATGAGCAGTTCTTC CASSYARDYNEQFF
. . TRBJ2-1 TRBV4-2 TGTGCCAGCAGCCCCTTGACTAGTGGCAATGAGCAGTTCTTC CASSPLTSGNEQFF
. few TRBJ2-2 TRBV12-3/TRBV12-4 TGTGCCATGCAAGGGCAGACGAACACCGGGGAGCTGTTTTTT CAMQGQTNTGELFF
. . TRBJ2-5 TRBV6-1 TGTGCCAGCAGTTCCGGAGGGCGGTACTTC CASSSGGRYF
TRBD2 few TRBJ2-1 TRBV2 TGTGCCAGCAGTATCGGGACTAGCGGTTACAATGAGCAGTTCTTC CASSIGTSGYNEQFF